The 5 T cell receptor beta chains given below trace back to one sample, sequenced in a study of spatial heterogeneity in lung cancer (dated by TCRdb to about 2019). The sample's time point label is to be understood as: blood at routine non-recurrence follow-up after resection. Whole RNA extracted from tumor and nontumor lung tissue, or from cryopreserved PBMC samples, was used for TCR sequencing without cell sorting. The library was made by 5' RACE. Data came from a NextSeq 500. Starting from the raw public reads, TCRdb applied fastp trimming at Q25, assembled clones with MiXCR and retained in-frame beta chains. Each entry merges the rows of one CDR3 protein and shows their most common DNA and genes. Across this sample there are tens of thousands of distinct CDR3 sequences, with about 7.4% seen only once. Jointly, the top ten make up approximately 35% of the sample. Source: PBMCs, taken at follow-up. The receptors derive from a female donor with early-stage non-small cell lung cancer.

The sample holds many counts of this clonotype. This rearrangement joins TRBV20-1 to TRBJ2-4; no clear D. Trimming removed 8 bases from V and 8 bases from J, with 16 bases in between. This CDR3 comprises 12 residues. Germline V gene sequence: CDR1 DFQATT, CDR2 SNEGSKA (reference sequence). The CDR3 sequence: CSTYSSFDIQYF. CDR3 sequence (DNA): TGCAGTACGTATTCCTCATTCGACATTCAGTACTTC.

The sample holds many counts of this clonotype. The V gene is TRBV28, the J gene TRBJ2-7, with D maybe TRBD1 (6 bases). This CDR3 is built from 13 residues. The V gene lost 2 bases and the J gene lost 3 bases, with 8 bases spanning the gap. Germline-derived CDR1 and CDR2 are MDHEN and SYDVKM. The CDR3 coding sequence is TGTGCCAGCAGTTTAGTCAGGGGCTACGAGCAGTACTTC. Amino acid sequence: CASSLVRGYEQYF.

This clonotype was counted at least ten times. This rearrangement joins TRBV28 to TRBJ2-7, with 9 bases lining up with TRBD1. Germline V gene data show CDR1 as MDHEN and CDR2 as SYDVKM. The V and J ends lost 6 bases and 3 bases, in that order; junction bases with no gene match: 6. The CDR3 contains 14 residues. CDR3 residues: CASSSGTGIYEQYF. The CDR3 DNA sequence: TGTGCCAGCAGCTCCGGGACAGGGATCTACGAGCAGTACTTC.

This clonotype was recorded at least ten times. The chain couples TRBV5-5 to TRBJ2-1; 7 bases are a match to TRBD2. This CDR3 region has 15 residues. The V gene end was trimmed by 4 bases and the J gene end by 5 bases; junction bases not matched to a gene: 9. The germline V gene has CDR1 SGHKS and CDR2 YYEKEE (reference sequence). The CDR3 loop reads CASSRGAGTNNEQFF. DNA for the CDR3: TGTGCCAGCAGCCGGGGAGCGGGGACGAACAATGAGCAGTTCTTC.

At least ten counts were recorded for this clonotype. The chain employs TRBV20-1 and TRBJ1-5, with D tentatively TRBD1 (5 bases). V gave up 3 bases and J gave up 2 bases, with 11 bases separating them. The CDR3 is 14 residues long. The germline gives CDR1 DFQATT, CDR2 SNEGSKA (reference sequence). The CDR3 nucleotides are TGCAGTGCTAGGGGGGACCTGGGCAATCAGCCCCAGCATTTT. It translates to CSARGDLGNQPQHF.